This TCR beta chain came from a study of T cell repertoires in cytomegalovirus infection (dated by TCRdb to about 2019). Background on the whole study: Donor HLA type was relevant to the analysis, as public TCR beta signatures indicated carriage of CMV infection together with the matching HLA type. Results the study describes overall, beyond this receptor: The ex vivo response was dominated by HLA-C-restricted CMV-specific TCR beta clonotypes, and the single most frequent clonotype in two of eight donors was supplied by these HLA-C-restricted clonotypes. In both this cohort and an independent cohort of several hundred donors, the cumulative frequency of public TCR beta family members distinguished carriers of CMV infection plus the relevant HLA type.

The V end loses 1 base and the J end loses 0 bases, and a stretch of 7 bases separates them. Inclusive of the bounding cysteine and phenylalanine, the CDR3 is 16 residues long. Only the CDR3 region is kept as DNA, spanning 48 bases read in frame from base 1. CDR1 and CDR2 (SEHNR, FQNEAQ) derive from the germline V gene (reference sequence). Sequencing was carried out with an Illumina HiSeq 1500. TCRdb reprocessed the public reads (quality trimming at Q25 with fastp, clone calling with MiXCR) and kept in-frame beta chains. Records with the same CDR3 protein are collapsed into one entry carrying the most frequent genes and DNA. The sample contains some 250,000 distinct CDR3 sequences, approximately 9.2% of them found a single time. The top ten clones comprise about 15% of the sample. This clonotype came up many times. No antigen is known for it. Base qualities are not at hand, and no much larger clone is one base apart.

The sequence was collected from a human donor in good health (CMV status not recorded). Some clones in this sample may be carry-over from other donors' samples. The specimen sequenced was PBMCs. The receptor chain draws on TRBV7-9 and TRBJ1-6; no confident D gene assignment can be made. This receptor carries the CDR3 CASSLDGSSYNSPLHF. The nucleotide sequence is TGTGCCAGCAGCTTAGACGGAAGCTCCTATAATTCACCCCTCCACTTT. Extended through the reference TRBV7-9 and TRBJ1-6 proteins, this CDR3 yields the full variable domain: DTGVSQNPRHKITKRGQNVTFRCDPISEHNRLYWYRQTLGQGPEFLTYFQNEAQLEKSRLLSDRFSAERPKGSFSTLEIQRTEQGDSAMYLCASSLDGSSYNSPLHFGNGTRLTVT.